This TCR beta chain was identified in a study of CD8+CD57+ T cells in acquired aplastic anemia. Study context: Average DNA yield from sorted CD4+ and CD8+ cells was roughly 3.1 ug.

Points from the study as a whole: The number of CD8+ CDR3 sequences shared by patients and controls was twenty-nine.

The CDR3 has 14 residues. Germline trimming cut 0 bases from V and 8 bases from J; bases unmatched to any gene: 3. The V gene's germline CDR1 is SGDLS and CDR2 YYNGEE. TCR beta VDJ and CDR3 profiling used genomic DNA as template. MiXCR was run by TCRdb on the reads, yielding one entry per CDR3 protein. The sample records 90,000 to 130,000 distinct CDR3 sequences, around 50% being singletons. With regard to this clonotype: Its antigen remains unidentified.

The sequenced sample was sorted CD4+, CD8+, or CD8+CD57+ T cells (not recorded which) from PBMCs. The source is a human donor in good health, serving as a control. This chain connects TRBV9 to TRBJ1-2; 11 bases line up with TRBD1. DNA for the CDR3: TGTGCCAGCAGCGTAGGGACAGGGGGCGAAGGCTACACCTTC. It codes for CASSVGTGGEGYTF.